This TCR beta chain was captured in a study of T cell responses to AZD1222 COVID-19 vaccine. The study's findings and limits: The repertoires were collected only after the peak T cell response. Most donors were white British and more were female, and clonal diversity was possibly underestimated. Only five or six individuals given AZD1222 were seropositive at baseline.

About this clone: The antigen remains unidentified.

Here immunoSEQ multiplex PCR was the method, and the copy in TCRdb shows in-frame clones only, minus some. The repertoire holds roughly 140,000 clones, 75% to 85% seen once, with about 4% in the top ten. The CDR3 runs to 14 residues. Germline V gene lookup returns CDR1 SGHRS and CDR2 YFSETQ. V was shortened by 0 bases and J by 4 bases, with 11 bases between the two germline ends. The clonotype was recovered from an adult in good health. Sequenced here: peripheral blood, sampled on day 0 of MenACWY control vaccination. The rearrangement joins TRBV5-1 to TRBJ2-7; D perhaps matches TRBD1 (6 bases). CDR3 in DNA: TGCGCCAGCAGCTTGGAACAGGGTGGATACGAGCAGTACTTC. Its protein product is CASSLEQGGYEQYF.